This paragraph reports one T cell receptor (beta chain). The target antigen is unknown. The sample originates from a study of cytomegalovirus exposure and HLA in healthy donors. This PCR relied on a set of 60 Vbeta primers and 13 Jbeta primers. Sequencing was performed with immunoSEQ multiplex PCR; in TCRdb, only in-frame clones are kept and a portion is missing. The profile covers 100,000 or so clones, with 12% to 15% appearing a single time and roughly 0.8% taken by the ten largest. Study-wide findings and caveats: Researchers reportedly found TCR beta sequences accurately predicted most subjects' HLA-A and HLA-B alleles.

V trimming: 4 bases; J trimming: 2 bases; junction bases outside the gene matches: 4. Germline CDR1 and CDR2: SGHDT and YYEEEE. This CDR3 is built from 15 residues. Sequencing was performed on PBMCs. The rearrangement joins TRBV5-6 to TRBJ1-3, with 9 bases matching TRBD1. This sequence was found in a female donor in good health and CMV-seronegative. The chain's CDR3 is CASSPRTGAGNTIYF. DNA for the CDR3: TGTGCCAGCAGCCCCCGGACAGGGGCTGGAAACACCATATATTTT.